The rows below give T cell receptor beta chains drawn from one sample of a study of T cell responses to AZD1222 COVID-19 vaccine. The repertoire was sequenced with immunoSEQ multiplex PCR; TCRdb's copy has only in-frame clones and lacks some. This table has 150,000 to 200,000 clones, about 94% appearing once. This specimen consisted of peripheral blood, obtained on day 0 of AZD1222 vaccination. These receptors were taken from an adult in good health. The CDR3 runs from the conserved cysteine through the conserved F or W. D genes are given only for firm matches. Part of the rows lack a size; the others show once, few, many or a class for expanded clones.

d_call	clone_size	v_call	j_call	cdr3_aa	cdr3_nt
-	-	TRBV2	TRBJ2-7	CASRAQPRQRGYEQYF	TGTGCCAGCAGAGCGCAACCTAGGCAGAGAGGCTACGAGCAGTACTTC
TRBD2	-	TRBV7-3	TRBJ2-2	CASGLERTGELFF	TGTGCCAGCGGACTAGAGAGGACCGGGGAGCTGTTTTTT
-	-	TRBV10-3	TRBJ1-5	CATAEATARYQPQHF	TGTGCCACCGCCGAGGCGACAGCCCGATATCAGCCCCAGCATTTT
-	-	TRBV5-1	TRBJ1-3	CASSFGPGKGNTIYF	-
TRBD2	few	TRBV30	TRBJ2-1	CAWSRASGRANEQFF	TGTGCCTGGAGTCGGGCTAGCGGGAGGGCAAATGAGCAGTTCTTC
TRBD1	-	TRBV5-8	TRBJ1-5	CASSEGQGSNQPQHF	TGTGCCAGCAGCGAAGGACAGGGGAGCAATCAGCCCCAGCATTTT
-	-	TRBV28	TRBJ1-1	CASSLLRGGGTEAFF	TGTGCCAGCAGTTTATTACGAGGGGGAGGTACTGAAGCTTTCTTT
-	once	TRBV5-1	TRBJ1-2	CASSPIVNRGNYGYTF	TGCGCCAGCAGCCCCATAGTAAATAGGGGTAACTATGGCTACACCTTC
TRBD2	-	TRBV14	TRBJ2-5	CASSHRPTSGLQETQYF	TGTGCCAGCAGCCACAGACCAACTAGCGGCCTCCAAGAGACCCAGTACTTC
-	-	TRBV5-1	TRBJ2-3	CASSLAGRDSTDTQYF	TGCGCCAGCAGCTTGGCCGGTAGGGATAGCACAGATACGCAGTATTTT
-	-	TRBV11-2	TRBJ1-2	CASSPEAGGGVNGYTF	TGTGCCAGCAGCCCCGAGGCGGGGGGCGGGGTGAATGGCTACACCTTC
-	-	TRBV28	TRBJ2-7	CASSSFGGPNYEQYF	TGTGCCAGCAGTTCTTTTGGGGGCCCTAACTACGAGCAGTACTTC
-	-	TRBV9	TRBJ2-1	CASSVAGGLAEYNEQFF	TGTGCCAGCAGCGTAGCTGGGGGGCTAGCGGAGTACAATGAGCAGTTCTTC
TRBD2	-	TRBV23-1	TRBJ2-1	CASSSGSGRYNEQFF	TGCGCCAGCAGCTCGGGTAGCGGGAGGTACAATGAGCAGTTCTTC
TRBD1	-	TRBV3-1/TRBV3-2	TRBJ2-1	CASSEGQGTRGFF	TGTGCCAGCAGCGAAGGACAGGGGACTCGAGGGTTCTTC
-	-	TRBV4-1	TRBJ2-7	CASSQDRAFSGSYEQYF	TGCGCCAGCAGCCAAGATAGAGCGTTCTCGGGGTCCTACGAGCAGTACTTC
TRBD1	-	TRBV18	TRBJ1-1	CASSTSGGGSTEAFF	TGTGCCAGCTCAACCTCAGGGGGAGGGAGCACTGAAGCTTTCTTT
TRBD2	-	TRBV6-2/TRBV6-3	TRBJ2-7	CASSYPRGGPEGLSYEQYF	TGTGCCAGCAGTTACCCACGGGGGGGGCCAGAGGGACTCTCCTACGAGCAGTACTTC
TRBD2	-	TRBV5-4	TRBJ2-1	CASSFGGFGRANNEQFF	TGTGCCAGCAGCTTCGGGGGGTTCGGGAGGGCTAACAATGAGCAGTTCTTC
-	-	TRBV27	TRBJ2-7	CASSYTEAHEQYF	TGTGCCAGCAGCTACACAGAGGCCCACGAGCAGTACTTC
-	once	TRBV5-3	TRBJ2-1	CARISAGEQFF	TGTGCCAGGATCTCGGCGGGTGAGCAGTTCTTC
-	-	TRBV21-1	TRBJ2-7	CASSITSRMRYEQYF	TGTGCCAGCAGCATCACCTCTAGAATGAGGTACGAGCAGTACTTC
TRBD2	-	TRBV14	TRBJ2-7	CASNYIFSTQRERYEQYF	TGTGCCAGCAACTATATCTTTTCGACCCAGCGGGAGCGTTACGAGCAGTACTTC
-	-	TRBV11-3	TRBJ2-7	CASSSDWAGEQYF	TGTGCCAGCAGCTCGGACTGGGCAGGCGAGCAGTACTTC
-	-	TRBV28	TRBJ1-2	CASSLRTVYGYTF	TGTGCCAGCAGTTTGAGGACAGTCTATGGCTACACCTTC
TRBD1	-	TRBV6-5	TRBJ1-1	CASSYSGQGSTEAFF	TGTGCCAGCAGTTACTCGGGACAGGGAAGCACTGAAGCTTTCTTT
-	-	TRBV27	TRBJ2-3	CASSLSGQGTSVTDTQYF	TGTGCCAGCAGTTTATCGGGACAGGGGACTAGCGTCACAGATACGCAGTATTTT
TRBD2	-	TRBV6-2/TRBV6-3	TRBJ2-1	CASSYPGLASEQFF	TGTGCCAGCAGTTACCCGGGACTAGCTTCTGAGCAGTTCTTC
-	-	TRBV7-9	TRBJ1-2	CASSLGLGDYGYTF	TGTGCCAGCAGCTTAGGGCTCGGCGACTATGGCTACACCTTC
-	-	TRBV3-1/TRBV3-2	TRBJ2-5	CASSQPGGKTQYF	TGTGCCAGCAGCCAACCAGGGGGGAAGACCCAGTACTTC
-	-	TRBV4-1	TRBJ2-7	CASSQGLANTYEQYF	TGCGCCAGCAGCCAAGGGTTAGCAAATACCTACGAGCAGTACTTC
-	few	TRBV7-9	TRBJ2-7	CASSLSGTGTYEQYF	TGTGCCAGCAGCTTAAGCGGGACAGGCACCTACGAGCAGTACTTC
TRBD2	-	TRBV19	TRBJ2-3	CASTNGGSADTQYF	TGTGCCAGTACCAATGGCGGGAGTGCAGATACGCAGTATTTT
-	-	TRBV24-1	TRBJ2-1	CATSDGIYNEQFF	TGTGCCACCAGTGATGGGATTTACAATGAGCAGTTCTTC
-	-	TRBV6-6	TRBJ1-2	CASSNTANYGYTF	TGTGCCAGCAGTAACACAGCGAACTATGGCTACACCTTC
TRBD1	-	TRBV4-1	TRBJ2-7	CASTAGGIDEQYF	TGCGCCAGCACGGCAGGGGGAATCGACGAGCAGTACTTC
-	-	TRBV30	TRBJ1-4	CAWSRPYGEKLFF	TGTGCCTGGAGTCGACCGTATGGAGAAAAACTGTTTTTT
-	-	TRBV28	TRBJ1-2	CASSLLAAYGYTF	TGTGCCAGCAGTTTATTGGCAGCCTATGGCTACACCTTC
-	-	TRBV28	TRBJ2-5	CASSLGGAGAFQYF	TGTGCCAGCAGTTTAGGGGGTGCGGGGGCGTTTCAGTACTTC
-	-	TRBV19	TRBJ2-2	CATRGSKGVHTGELFF	TGTGCCACCCGAGGCTCCAAGGGGGTACACACCGGGGAGCTGTTTTTT
-	-	TRBV5-1	TRBJ1-3	CASSLTVPSGNTIYF	TGCGCCAGCAGCCTGACAGTCCCCTCTGGAAACACCATATATTTT